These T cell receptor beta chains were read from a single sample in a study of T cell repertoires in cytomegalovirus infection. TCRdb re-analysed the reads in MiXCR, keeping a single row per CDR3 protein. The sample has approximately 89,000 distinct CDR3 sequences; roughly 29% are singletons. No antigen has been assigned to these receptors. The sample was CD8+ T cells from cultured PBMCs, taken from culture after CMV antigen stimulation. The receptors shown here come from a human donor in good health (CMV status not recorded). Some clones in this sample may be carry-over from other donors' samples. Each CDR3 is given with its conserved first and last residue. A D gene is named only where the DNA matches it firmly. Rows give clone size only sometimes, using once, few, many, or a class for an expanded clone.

cdr3_aa: CASSLAPNEQFF; cdr3_nt: TGTGCCAGCAGTTTGGCCCCCAATGAGCAGTTCTTC; clone_size: few; j_call: TRBJ2-1; v_call: TRBV28; d_call: NA
cdr3_aa: CASSQLVHQETQYF; cdr3_nt: TGCGCCAGCAGCCAACTAGTACACCAAGAGACCCAGTACTTC; clone_size: NA; j_call: TRBJ2-5; v_call: TRBV4-1; d_call: NA
cdr3_aa: CASSSPGQLSLNTEAFF; cdr3_nt: TGTGCCAGCAGCTCGCCGGGACAGCTTTCTTTGAACACTGAAGCTTTCTTT; clone_size: NA; j_call: TRBJ1-1; v_call: TRBV7-9; d_call: TRBD1
cdr3_aa: CASSLSAGSGNTIYF; cdr3_nt: TGTGCCAGCAGCTTGTCGGCGGGATCCGGAAACACCATATATTTT; clone_size: NA; j_call: TRBJ1-3; v_call: TRBV5-4; d_call: NA
cdr3_aa: CASSDRGQAIYTF; cdr3_nt: TGTGCCAGCAGTGACCGGGGGCAAGCCATCTACACCTTC; clone_size: NA; j_call: TRBJ1-2; v_call: TRBV25-1; d_call: NA
cdr3_aa: CASSLFRGRDTQYF; cdr3_nt: TGTGCCAGCAGCCTGTTTAGGGGCAGGGATACGCAGTATTTT; clone_size: NA; j_call: TRBJ2-3; v_call: TRBV28; d_call: NA
cdr3_aa: CASSSGQGANYGYTF; cdr3_nt: TGTGCCAGCAGCTCCGGACAGGGGGCGAACTATGGCTACACCTTC; clone_size: few; j_call: TRBJ1-2; v_call: TRBV7-9; d_call: TRBD1
cdr3_aa: CASSLLPVVEAFF; cdr3_nt: TGCGCCAGCAGCTTGCTCCCCGTCGTTGAAGCTTTCTTT; clone_size: NA; j_call: TRBJ1-1; v_call: TRBV5-1; d_call: NA
cdr3_aa: CASTFSGGAFNEQFF; cdr3_nt: TGTGCCAGCACCTTTAGCGGGGGGGCATTCAATGAGCAGTTCTTC; clone_size: NA; j_call: TRBJ2-1; v_call: TRBV7-8; d_call: TRBD2
cdr3_aa: CASSESYRMNTEAFF; cdr3_nt: TGTGCCAGCAGTGAATCTTACCGCATGAACACTGAAGCTTTCTTT; clone_size: few; j_call: TRBJ1-1; v_call: TRBV25-1; d_call: NA
cdr3_aa: CASSHRGSNSPLHF; cdr3_nt: TGTGCCAGCAGTCACAGGGGAAGTAATTCACCCCTCCACTTT; clone_size: few; j_call: TRBJ1-6; v_call: TRBV2; d_call: TRBD1
cdr3_aa: CASSLAHVAGRYQPQHF; cdr3_nt: TGTGCCAGCAGCTTAGCGCACGTGGCAGGGAGATATCAGCCCCAGCATTTT; clone_size: few; j_call: TRBJ1-5; v_call: TRBV7-2; d_call: NA
cdr3_aa: CASSLLMGSSGNTIYF; cdr3_nt: TGTGCCAGCAGTTTACTAATGGGCAGCTCTGGAAACACCATATATTTT; clone_size: many; j_call: TRBJ1-3; v_call: TRBV28; d_call: NA
cdr3_aa: CASSQESGVIQPQHF; cdr3_nt: TGTGCCAGCAGCCAAGAGTCAGGGGTGATTCAGCCCCAGCATTTT; clone_size: few; j_call: TRBJ1-5; v_call: TRBV4-2; d_call: NA
cdr3_aa: CASSLANQPQHF; cdr3_nt: TGTGCCAGCAGCTTAGCCAATCAGCCCCAGCATTTT; clone_size: NA; j_call: TRBJ1-5; v_call: TRBV7-9; d_call: NA
cdr3_aa: CASSFSEQETQYF; cdr3_nt: TGTGCCAGCAGCTTTAGTGAACAAGAGACCCAGTACTTC; clone_size: NA; j_call: TRBJ2-5; v_call: TRBV7-9; d_call: NA
cdr3_aa: CASSEGPVTEAFF; cdr3_nt: TGTGCCAGCAGCGAAGGCCCGGTCACTGAAGCTTTCTTT; clone_size: NA; j_call: TRBJ1-1; v_call: TRBV27; d_call: NA
cdr3_aa: CASSLASGRATYGYTF; cdr3_nt: TGTGCCAGCAGCTTAGCCTCGGGCAGGGCCACCTATGGCTACACCTTC; clone_size: once; j_call: TRBJ1-2; v_call: TRBV7-2; d_call: NA
cdr3_aa: CASSPGQRYGYTF; cdr3_nt: TGTGCCAGCAGTCCGGGACAGAGATATGGCTACACCTTC; clone_size: many; j_call: TRBJ1-2; v_call: TRBV12-3/TRBV12-4; d_call: TRBD1
cdr3_aa: CASSLYGDGYTF; cdr3_nt: TGTGCCAGCAGTCTCTACGGAGATGGCTACACCTTC; clone_size: many; j_call: TRBJ1-2; v_call: TRBV12-3/TRBV12-4; d_call: NA
cdr3_aa: CASSSGTSGGADLTYNEQFF; cdr3_nt: TGTGCCAGCAGCTCCGGGACTAGCGGGGGGGCGGACCTGACCTACAATGAGCAGTTCTTC; clone_size: NA; j_call: TRBJ2-1; v_call: TRBV9; d_call: TRBD2
cdr3_aa: CSARPGLAVKNGELFF; cdr3_nt: TGCAGTGCTAGACCGGGACTAGCGGTGAAAAACGGGGAGCTGTTTTTT; clone_size: many; j_call: TRBJ2-2; v_call: TRBV20-1; d_call: TRBD2
cdr3_aa: CASSPTPGLALREQHF; cdr3_nt: TGTGCCAGCAGCCCTACACCGGGACTCGCCTTGCGGGAGCAGCACTTC; clone_size: NA; j_call: TRBJ2-7; v_call: TRBV27; d_call: TRBD2
cdr3_aa: CASRGVQGISQPQHF; cdr3_nt: TGTGCCAGCAGGGGGGTACAGGGGATTAGTCAGCCCCAGCATTTT; clone_size: few; j_call: TRBJ1-5; v_call: TRBV28; d_call: TRBD1
cdr3_aa: CASSSGAGELFF; cdr3_nt: TGTGCCAGCAGCTCTGGGGCCGGGGAGCTGTTTTTT; clone_size: few; j_call: TRBJ2-2; v_call: TRBV7-6; d_call: NA
cdr3_aa: CASSGQGRAHTEAFF; cdr3_nt: TGTGCCAGCAGTGGACAGGGGCGCGCGCACACTGAAGCTTTCTTT; clone_size: once; j_call: TRBJ1-1; v_call: TRBV2; d_call: TRBD1
cdr3_aa: CASSRTGFGQGYTF; cdr3_nt: TGTGCCAGCAGCCGGACAGGGTTTGGGCAGGGCTACACCTTC; clone_size: NA; j_call: TRBJ1-2; v_call: TRBV12-3/TRBV12-4; d_call: TRBD1
cdr3_aa: CASSFDPYEQYF; cdr3_nt: TGTGCCAGCAGCTTCGACCCCTACGAGCAGTACTTC; clone_size: NA; j_call: TRBJ2-7; v_call: TRBV7-2; d_call: NA
cdr3_aa: CASSYPGAQRAFF; cdr3_nt: TGTGCCAGTAGTTATCCGGGGGCTCAACGGGCTTTCTTT; clone_size: many; j_call: TRBJ1-1; v_call: TRBV19; d_call: NA
cdr3_aa: CASILDSTNEKLFF; cdr3_nt: TGTGCCAGCATCTTGGACTCTACTAATGAAAAACTGTTTTTT; clone_size: NA; j_call: TRBJ1-4; v_call: TRBV11-1; d_call: NA
cdr3_aa: CASSRMSQASSYNSPLHF; cdr3_nt: TGTGCCAGCAGTCGGATGAGCCAGGCCAGCTCCTATAATTCACCCCTCCACTTT; clone_size: NA; j_call: TRBJ1-6; v_call: TRBV6-8; d_call: NA
cdr3_aa: CASRATGDRGGYTF; cdr3_nt: TGTGCCAGCAGGGCGACGGGGGACAGGGGCGGCTACACCTTC; clone_size: NA; j_call: TRBJ1-2; v_call: TRBV27; d_call: TRBD1
cdr3_aa: CASSYGYGYTF; cdr3_nt: TGTGCCAGCAGTTACGGCTATGGCTACACCTTC; clone_size: NA; j_call: TRBJ1-2; v_call: TRBV28; d_call: NA
cdr3_aa: CASSYGSSYNEQFF; cdr3_nt: TGTGCCAGCAGTTACGGGAGCTCCTACAATGAGCAGTTCTTC; clone_size: many; j_call: TRBJ2-1; v_call: TRBV12-3/TRBV12-4; d_call: NA
cdr3_aa: CATRSGGAWDTQYF; cdr3_nt: TGTGCCACCCGTTCAGGGGGGGCCTGGGATACGCAGTATTTT; clone_size: few; j_call: TRBJ2-3; v_call: TRBV6-6; d_call: NA
cdr3_aa: CASTQGLATDTQYF; cdr3_nt: TGTGCCAGCACCCAAGGGCTAGCTACAGATACGCAGTATTTT; clone_size: NA; j_call: TRBJ2-3; v_call: TRBV2; d_call: NA
cdr3_aa: CASSYYPLDTAGQYF; cdr3_nt: TGTGCCAGCAGTTACTACCCCTTGGACACCGCCGGGCAGTATTTT; clone_size: NA; j_call: TRBJ2-3; v_call: TRBV6-5; d_call: NA
cdr3_aa: CASSFASGGLYTDTQYF; cdr3_nt: TGTGCCAGCAGTTTTGCTAGCGGGGGGCTTTACACAGATACGCAGTATTTT; clone_size: few; j_call: TRBJ2-3; v_call: TRBV12-3/TRBV12-4; d_call: TRBD2
cdr3_aa: CASSPSRDEQYF; cdr3_nt: TGCGCCAGCAGCCCCTCGAGAGACGAGCAGTACTTC; clone_size: NA; j_call: TRBJ2-7; v_call: TRBV4-1; d_call: NA
cdr3_aa: CASSLGRARSVSPLHF; cdr3_nt: TGTGCCAGCAGCTTAGGACGGGCTCGATCTGTTTCCCCCCTCCACTTT; clone_size: many; j_call: TRBJ1-6; v_call: TRBV7-2; d_call: NA
cdr3_aa: CASLGQGTETQYF; cdr3_nt: TGTGCCAGCCTCGGACAGGGGACGGAGACCCAGTACTTC; clone_size: many; j_call: TRBJ2-5; v_call: TRBV28; d_call: TRBD1
cdr3_aa: CASSGGSNYGYTF; cdr3_nt: TGTGCCAGCAGCGGCGGATCTAACTATGGCTACACCTTC; clone_size: NA; j_call: TRBJ1-2; v_call: TRBV7-4; d_call: NA
cdr3_aa: CASSTLRGQETQYF; cdr3_nt: TGTGCCAGCAGCACACTCCGGGGCCAAGAGACCCAGTACTTC; clone_size: few; j_call: TRBJ2-5; v_call: TRBV7-9; d_call: NA
cdr3_aa: CAISESGQINYGYTF; cdr3_nt: TGTGCCATCAGTGAGTCCGGACAGATCAACTATGGCTACACCTTC; clone_size: NA; j_call: TRBJ1-2; v_call: TRBV10-3; d_call: NA
cdr3_aa: CASSQTNSPLHF; cdr3_nt: TGTGCCAGCAGCCAAACCAATTCACCCCTCCACTTT; clone_size: few; j_call: TRBJ1-6; v_call: TRBV3-1; d_call: NA
cdr3_aa: CATSRQVEETQYF; cdr3_nt: TGTGCCACCTCCCGGCAGGTTGAAGAGACCCAGTACTTC; clone_size: NA; j_call: TRBJ2-5; v_call: TRBV6-8; d_call: NA
cdr3_aa: CASSFIAGGPVDEQFF; cdr3_nt: TGTGCCAGCAGCTTTATAGCGGGGGGGCCGGTTGATGAGCAGTTCTTC; clone_size: many; j_call: TRBJ2-1; v_call: TRBV7-2; d_call: TRBD2
cdr3_aa: CASSWGQPNEQFF; cdr3_nt: TGTGCCAGCAGCTGGGGACAGCCCAATGAGCAGTTCTTC; clone_size: few; j_call: TRBJ2-1; v_call: TRBV5-6; d_call: TRBD1
cdr3_aa: CASSQDGGMANYGYTF; cdr3_nt: TGTGCCAGCAGCCAAGATGGAGGGATGGCCAACTATGGCTACACCTTC; clone_size: NA; j_call: TRBJ1-2; v_call: TRBV14; d_call: NA
cdr3_aa: CASRDRKLNTEAFF; cdr3_nt: TGTGCCAGCAGAGACAGGAAATTGAACACTGAAGCTTTCTTT; clone_size: NA; j_call: TRBJ1-1; v_call: TRBV28; d_call: NA
cdr3_aa: CASRLGYTGNTEAFF; cdr3_nt: TGTGCCAGCAGACTGGGGTATACAGGGAACACTGAAGCTTTCTTT; clone_size: few; j_call: TRBJ1-1; v_call: TRBV27; d_call: NA
cdr3_aa: CAGRDYMNTEAFF; cdr3_nt: TGTGCCGGACGGGACTACATGAACACTGAAGCTTTCTTT; clone_size: many; j_call: TRBJ1-1; v_call: TRBV28; d_call: NA
cdr3_aa: CASSLNYGYTF; cdr3_nt: TGTGCCAGCAGTCTAAACTATGGCTACACCTTC; clone_size: NA; j_call: TRBJ1-2; v_call: TRBV28; d_call: NA
cdr3_aa: CASSLHQGSSGNTIYF; cdr3_nt: TGTGCCAGCAGCTTACACCAGGGAAGCTCTGGAAACACCATATATTTT; clone_size: few; j_call: TRBJ1-3; v_call: TRBV5-6; d_call: NA
cdr3_aa: CASSPPAGPTDTQYF; cdr3_nt: TGTGCCAGTAGCCCCCCAGCGGGGCCCACAGATACGCAGTATTTT; clone_size: few; j_call: TRBJ2-3; v_call: TRBV19; d_call: TRBD2